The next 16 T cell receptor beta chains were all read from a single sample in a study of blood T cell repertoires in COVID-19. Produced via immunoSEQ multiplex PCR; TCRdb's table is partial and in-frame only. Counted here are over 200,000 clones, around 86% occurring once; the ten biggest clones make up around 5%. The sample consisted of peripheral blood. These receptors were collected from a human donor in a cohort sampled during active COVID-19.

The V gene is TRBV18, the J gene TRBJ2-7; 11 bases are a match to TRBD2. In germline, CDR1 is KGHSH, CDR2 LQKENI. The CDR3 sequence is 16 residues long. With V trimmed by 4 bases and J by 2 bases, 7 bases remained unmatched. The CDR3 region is CASSRQTTSGTYEQYF. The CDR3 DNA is TGTGCCAGCTCACGACAGACGACTAGCGGGACCTACGAGCAGTACTTC.

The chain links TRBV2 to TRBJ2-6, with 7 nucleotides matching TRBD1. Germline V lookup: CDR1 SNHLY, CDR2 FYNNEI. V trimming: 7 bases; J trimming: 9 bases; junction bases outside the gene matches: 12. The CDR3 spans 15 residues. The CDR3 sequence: CASTPQGFAVNVLTF. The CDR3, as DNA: TGTGCCAGCACCCCACAGGGGTTCGCGGTCAACGTCCTGACTTTC.

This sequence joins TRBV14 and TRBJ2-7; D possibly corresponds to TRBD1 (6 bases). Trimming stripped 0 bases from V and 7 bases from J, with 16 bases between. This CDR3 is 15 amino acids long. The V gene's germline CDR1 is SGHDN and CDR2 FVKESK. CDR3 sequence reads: CASSQDRNRVGEQYF. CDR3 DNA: TGTGCCAGCAGCCAAGATCGGAACAGGGTGGGGGAGCAGTACTTC. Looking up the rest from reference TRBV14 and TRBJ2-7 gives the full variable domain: EAGVTQFPSHSVIEKGQTVTLRCDPISGHDNLYWYRRVMGKEIKFLLHFVKESKQDESGMPNNRFLAERTGGTYSTLKVQPAELEDSGVYFCASSQDRNRVGEQYFGPGTRLTVT.

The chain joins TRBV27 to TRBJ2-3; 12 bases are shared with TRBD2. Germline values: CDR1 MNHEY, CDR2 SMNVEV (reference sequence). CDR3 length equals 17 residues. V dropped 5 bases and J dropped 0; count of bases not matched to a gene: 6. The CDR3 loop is CASSPEGTSGSTDTQYF. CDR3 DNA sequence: TGTGCCAGCAGTCCGGAGGGGACTAGCGGGAGCACAGATACGCAGTATTTT.

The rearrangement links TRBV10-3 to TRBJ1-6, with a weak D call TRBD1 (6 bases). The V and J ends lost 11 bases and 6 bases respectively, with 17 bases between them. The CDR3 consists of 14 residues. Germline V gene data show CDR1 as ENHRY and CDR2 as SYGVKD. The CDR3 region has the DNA TGTGCCGCCCGCCCCACAGGGAGTAATTCACCCCTCCACTTT. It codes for CAARPTGSNSPLHF.

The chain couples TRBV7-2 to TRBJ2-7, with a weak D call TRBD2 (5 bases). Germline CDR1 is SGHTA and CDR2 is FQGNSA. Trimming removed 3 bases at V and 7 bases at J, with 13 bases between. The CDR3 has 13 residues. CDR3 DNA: TGTGCCAGCAGCTTCCGGGATGTGAGGGAGCAGTACTTC. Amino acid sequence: CASSFRDVREQYF.

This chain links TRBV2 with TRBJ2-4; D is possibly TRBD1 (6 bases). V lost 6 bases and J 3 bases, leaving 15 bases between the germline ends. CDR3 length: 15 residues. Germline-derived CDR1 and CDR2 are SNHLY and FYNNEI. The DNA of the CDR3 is TGTGCCAGCAGAGATACAGGGTCCGGCAAAAACATTCAGTACTTC. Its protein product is CASRDTGSGKNIQYF.

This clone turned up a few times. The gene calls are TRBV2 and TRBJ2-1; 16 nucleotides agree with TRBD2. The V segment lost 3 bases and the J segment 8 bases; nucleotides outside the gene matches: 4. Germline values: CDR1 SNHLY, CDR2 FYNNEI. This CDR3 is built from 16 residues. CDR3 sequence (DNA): TGTGCCAGCAGTGAGGGGACTAGCGGGAGGGCCGATGAGCAGTTCTTC. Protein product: CASSEGTSGRADEQFF.

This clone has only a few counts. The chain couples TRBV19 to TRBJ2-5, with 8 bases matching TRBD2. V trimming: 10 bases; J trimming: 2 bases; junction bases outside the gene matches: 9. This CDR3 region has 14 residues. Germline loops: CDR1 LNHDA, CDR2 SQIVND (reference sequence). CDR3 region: CAKSPGLVQETQYF. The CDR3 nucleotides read TGTGCCAAGTCTCCGGGACTAGTTCAAGAGACCCAGTACTTC.

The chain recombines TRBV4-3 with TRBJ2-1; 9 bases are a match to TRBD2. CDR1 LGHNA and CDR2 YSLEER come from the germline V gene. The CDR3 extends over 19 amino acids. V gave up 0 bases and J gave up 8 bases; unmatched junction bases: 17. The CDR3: CASSQDLVGGGRAKDEQFF. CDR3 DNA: TGCGCCAGCAGCCAAGATCTTGTAGGCGGCGGGAGGGCTAAGGATGAGCAGTTCTTC.

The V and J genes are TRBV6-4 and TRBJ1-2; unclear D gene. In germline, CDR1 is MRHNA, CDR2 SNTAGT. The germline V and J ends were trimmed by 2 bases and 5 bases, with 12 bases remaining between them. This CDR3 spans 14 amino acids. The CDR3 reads CASSDEGPKYGYTF. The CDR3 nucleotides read TGTGCCAGCAGTGACGAGGGCCCCAAATATGGCTACACCTTC.

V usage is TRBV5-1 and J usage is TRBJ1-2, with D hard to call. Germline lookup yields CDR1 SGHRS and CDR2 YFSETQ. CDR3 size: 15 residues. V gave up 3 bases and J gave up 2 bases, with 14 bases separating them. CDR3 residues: CASSWGENANYGYTF. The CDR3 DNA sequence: TGCGCCAGCAGCTGGGGAGAAAACGCGAACTATGGCTACACCTTC.

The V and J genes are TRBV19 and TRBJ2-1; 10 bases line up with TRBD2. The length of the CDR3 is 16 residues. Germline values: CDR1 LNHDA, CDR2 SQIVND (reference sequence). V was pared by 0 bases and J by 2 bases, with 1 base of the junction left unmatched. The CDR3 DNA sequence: TGTGCCAGTAGTATAGACAGCGGGAGGGCCTACAATGAGCAGTTCTTC. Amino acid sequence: CASSIDSGRAYNEQFF.

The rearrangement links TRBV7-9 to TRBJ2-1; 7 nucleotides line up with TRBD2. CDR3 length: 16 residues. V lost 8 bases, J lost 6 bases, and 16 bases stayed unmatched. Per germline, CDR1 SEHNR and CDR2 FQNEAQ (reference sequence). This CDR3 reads CASAPGGTINRNEQFF. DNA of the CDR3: TGTGCCAGCGCTCCTGGCGGGACTATTAATCGCAATGAGCAGTTCTTC.

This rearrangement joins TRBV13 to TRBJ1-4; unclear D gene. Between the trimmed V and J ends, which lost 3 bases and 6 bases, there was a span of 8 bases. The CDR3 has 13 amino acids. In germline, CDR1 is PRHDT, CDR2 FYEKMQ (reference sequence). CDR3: CASSFEEDEKLFF. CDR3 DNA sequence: TGTGCCAGCAGCTTCGAGGAGGATGAAAAACTGTTTTTT.

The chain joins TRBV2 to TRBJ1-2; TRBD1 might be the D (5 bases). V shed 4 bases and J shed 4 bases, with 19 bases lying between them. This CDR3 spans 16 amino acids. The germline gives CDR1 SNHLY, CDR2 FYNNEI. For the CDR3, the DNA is TGTGCCAGCAGTGCCTTAGCGCAGCCGGGGGGCTATGGCTACACCTTC. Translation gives CASSALAQPGGYGYTF.